The 4 T cell receptor beta chains below all came from one sample that was sequenced in a study of blood T cell repertoires in COVID-19. Profiling relied on immunoSEQ multiplex PCR, and the TCRdb table lists in-frame clones only, not all of them. The sample has hundreds of thousands of clones; more than 75% are singletons. Sequencing was done on a sample of peripheral blood. These receptor sequences come from a woman in her thirties or forties who had recovered from COVID-19.

The V call is TRBV2, the J call TRBJ2-7, with TRBD2 identical over 10 bases. The CDR3 contains 14 residues. Germline-derived CDR1 and CDR2 are SNHLY and FYNNEI. The junction had 13 bases not matched to a gene; V was cut back by 7 bases and J by 10 bases. The CDR3: CASTTSGTPGPQYF. Here the CDR3 DNA reads TGTGCCAGCACCACTAGCGGGACCCCCGGGCCCCAGTACTTC. The variable domain in full, with the rest retrieved from reference TRBV2 and TRBJ2-7, is EPEVTQTPSHQVTQMGQEVILRCVPISNHLYFYWYRQILGQKVEFLVSFYNNEISEKSEIFDDQFSVERPDGSNFTLKIRSTKLEDSAMYFCASTTSGTPGPQYFGPGTRLTVT.

The J gene is TRBJ1-2, the V gene TRBV27; weak D call: TRBD1 (6 bases). The CDR3 loop spans 14 amino acids. Trimming took 4 bases from V and 7 from J, leaving 16 bases between them. Germline V gene lookup returns CDR1 MNHEY and CDR2 SMNVEV (reference sequence). The CDR3 region is CASSWARGRFGYTF. In DNA, the CDR3 is TGTGCCAGCAGTTGGGCCAGGGGAAGGTTTGGCTACACCTTC.

The chain uses TRBV11-3 and TRBJ2-3, with 10 bases lining up with TRBD2. The CDR3 totals 15 residues. Losses at the gene ends were 2 bases for V and 5 bases for J; bases not matched to a gene: 4. Germline CDR1 reads SGHNT; CDR2 reads YENEEA. CDR3: CASSLLAGVVDTQYF. The DNA of the CDR3 is TGTGCCAGCAGCTTACTAGCGGGAGTGGTAGATACGCAGTATTTT.

V gene TRBV18 combines with J gene TRBJ1-5, with 7 positions matching TRBD1. Germline V gene data show CDR1 as KGHSH and CDR2 as LQKENI. V was pared by 4 bases and J by 5 bases, with 11 bases of the junction left unmatched. CDR3 length: 16 amino acids. In DNA form, the CDR3 reads TGTGCCAGCTCACGGAATCCGGGACAGACCCATCAGCCCCAGCATTTT. Translation gives CASSRNPGQTHQPQHF.